A single sample gave rise to the 21 T cell receptor beta chains below, sequenced in a study of shared clonotypes between healthy human individuals. Sequencing used immunoSEQ multiplex PCR; TCRdb keeps in-frame clones, though not all of them. The sample includes some 690,000 clones, roughly 87% of them seen just once. The sequenced material came from memory CD8+ T cells from PBMCs. Subset meaning: CD45RO+ cells pooled with CCR7-negative TemRA cells. These receptor sequences come from a man aged 18 to 29 in good health. Some clones in this sample may be carry-over from other donors' samples.

This chain joins TRBV7-9 and TRBJ2-1, with TRBD1 matching 12 bases. Per the germline V gene, CDR1 is SEHNR and CDR2 is FQNEAQ (reference sequence). CDR3 size: 18 residues. The J segment lost 4 bases and the V segment lost 8 bases, leaving 15 bases of the junction unmatched. The CDR3 protein is CASLGDRGRLAKYNEQFF. The CDR3 region has the DNA TGTGCCAGCCTGGGGGACAGGGGGCGATTGGCGAAATACAATGAGCAGTTCTTC.

The genes are TRBV7-9 and TRBJ2-5; D unresolved. Germline CDR1 SEHNR, CDR2 FQNEAQ (reference sequence). With 1 base removed from V and 0 bases from J, the gap between germline ends came to 6 bases. The CDR3 is 14 amino acids. In DNA, the CDR3 is TGTGCCAGCAGCTTAGTACGGTACCAAGAGACCCAGTACTTC. Amino acid sequence: CASSLVRYQETQYF.

The chain employs TRBV7-9 and TRBJ2-3; D may be TRBD2 (6 bases). Germline-derived CDR1 and CDR2 are SEHNR and FQNEAQ (reference sequence). CDR3 size: 15 residues. V was clipped by 2 bases and J by 2 bases, with 11 bases between them. The CDR3 region has the DNA TGTGCCAGCAGCTTACAGCTAGCGCCCACAGATACGCAGTATTTT. Its protein product is CASSLQLAPTDTQYF.

This clone was recorded once. The V and J genes are TRBV30 and TRBJ2-7; 10 nucleotides align to TRBD2. From germline, CDR1 is GTSNPN and CDR2 SVGIG (reference sequence). The V gene end was trimmed by 2 bases and the J gene end by 3 bases; junction bases not matched to a gene: 4. The CDR3 contains 14 residues. The CDR3 here is CAWSWTSGYYEQYF. The CDR3 region has the DNA TGTGCCTGGAGTTGGACTAGCGGTTACTACGAGCAGTACTTC.

The V and J genes are TRBV7-8 and TRBJ2-1; the D gene is possibly TRBD1 (5 bases). The CDR3 covers 14 residues. Germline assignment: CDR1 SGHVS and CDR2 FQNEAQ. V was shortened by 5 bases and J by 2 bases, with 10 bases between the two germline ends. In DNA form, the CDR3 reads TGTGCCAGCAGCATCCGACAGCCCTACAATGAGCAGTTCTTC. Protein: CASSIRQPYNEQFF. Filled out from reference TRBV7-8 and TRBJ2-1, the complete variable domain reads GAGVSQSPRYKVAKRGQDVALRCDPISGHVSLFWYQQALGQGPEFLTYFQNEAQLDKSGLPSDRFFAERPEGSVSTLKIQRTQQEDSAVYLCASSIRQPYNEQFFGPGTRLTVL.

This chain uses TRBV7-6 with TRBJ2-2, with a tentative D call TRBD2 (5 bases). CDR1 is SGHVS, CDR2 FNYEAQ, per germline. The CDR3 consists of 15 residues. The V and J ends lost 1 base and 0 bases respectively, with 6 bases between them. The CDR3 loop is CASSLGGPNTGELFF. DNA of the CDR3: TGTGCCAGCAGCTTAGGAGGGCCGAACACCGGGGAGCTGTTTTTT.

The gene calls are TRBV27 and TRBJ1-2; D is unclear. V was pared by 7 bases and J by 1 base, with 10 bases between. This CDR3 contains 13 residues. The germline gives CDR1 MNHEY, CDR2 SMNVEV (reference sequence). The DNA for the CDR3 is TGTGCCAGCAAGGCGGACGGTAACTATGGCTACACCTTC. Its protein is CASKADGNYGYTF.

This clone was detected a few times. The sample has other DNA sequences that encode this CDR3 too. This rearrangement joins TRBV5-1 to TRBJ2-1; 7 bases are a match to TRBD1. Per the germline V gene, CDR1 is SGHRS and CDR2 is YFSETQ. Trimming cost V 0 bases and J 10 bases; bases outside gene matches: 4. This CDR3 region has 13 residues. CDR3 sequence reads: CASSLATGREQFF. The CDR3 nucleotides are TGCGCCAGCAGCTTGGCGACAGGGAGAGAGCAGTTCTTC.

The rearrangement links TRBV7-2 to TRBJ2-2, with 9 bases matching TRBD1. This CDR3 has 15 amino acids. Germline CDR1 is SGHTA and CDR2 is FQGNSA. Losses at the gene ends were 5 bases for V and 6 bases for J; bases not matched to a gene: 7. The CDR3 is CASSIGTGLAGELFF. Written as DNA, the CDR3 is TGTGCCAGCAGCATCGGGACAGGGTTAGCCGGGGAGCTGTTTTTT.

This chain joins TRBV4-1 and TRBJ2-1; 8 bases line up with TRBD2. The V gene end was trimmed by 4 bases and the J gene end by 8 bases; junction bases not matched to a gene: 13. The germline V gene has CDR1 MGHRA and CDR2 YSYEKL. The CDR3 runs to 16 residues. The CDR3 region has the DNA TGCGCCAGCAGCCTACGAGCCGGGGGGGCGCTCGATGAGCAGTTCTTC. Residues: CASSLRAGGALDEQFF.

The CDR3 here is CASSLEASSYEQYF. CDR3 sequence (DNA): TGTGCCAGCAGCTTAGAGGCCAGCTCCTACGAGCAGTACTTC. The genes are TRBV7-6 and TRBJ2-7; D uncertain. The V gene lost 1 base and the J gene lost 0 bases, with 7 bases spanning the gap. Germline V gene data show CDR1 as SGHVS and CDR2 as FNYEAQ. The CDR3 is 14 residues long.

This chain joins TRBV6-4 and TRBJ2-1; D could derive from TRBD1 or TRBD2 (5 bases each). The CDR3 is made up of 11 amino acids. The V end lost 6 bases, the J end lost 6 bases, and 6 bases lay between the germline ends. The germline CDR1 and CDR2 sequences are MRHNA and SNTAGT. The CDR3 sequence: CASRRGNEQFF. The CDR3 DNA reads as TGTGCCAGCAGGAGGGGCAATGAGCAGTTCTTC.

The rearrangement uses TRBV2 and TRBJ2-7; 9 bases align to TRBD2. Per the germline V gene, CDR1 is SNHLY and CDR2 is FYNNEI. This CDR3 comprises 17 residues. The J segment lost 3 bases and the V segment lost 5 bases, leaving 14 bases of the junction unmatched. CDR3 bases: TGTGCCAGCAGTTCCCAGGGGACTAGCAGTTTGGACTACGAGCAGTACTTC. This sequence encodes CASSSQGTSSLDYEQYF.

CDR3 region: CASSYGTFGDTEAFF. The CDR3 bases are TGTGCCAGCAGTTACGGGACATTTGGGGACACTGAAGCTTTCTTT. This chain joins TRBV6-5 and TRBJ1-1; possible D gene TRBD1, 6 bases. The germline V and J ends were trimmed by 2 bases and 3 bases, with 13 bases remaining between them. The CDR3 totals 15 residues. The germline CDR1 and CDR2 sequences are MNHEY and SVGAGI.

The chain recombines TRBV27 with TRBJ2-1; TRBD1 matches 11 bases. With 5 bases clipped from V and 3 bases from J, the junction kept 3 bases outside the gene matches. The V gene's germline CDR1 is MNHEY and CDR2 SMNVEV (reference sequence). This CDR3 region has 15 residues. As DNA, the CDR3 is TGTGCCAGCAGTCACGGGACAGGGGGCTACAATGAGCAGTTCTTC. Its translation: CASSHGTGGYNEQFF.

The chain recombines TRBV18 with TRBJ1-2, with D maybe TRBD1 (5 bases). CDR3 length: 16 residues. Germline V gene lookup returns CDR1 KGHSH and CDR2 LQKENI. With 5 bases removed from V and 0 bases from J, the gap between germline ends came to 16 bases. The CDR3 sequence is CASSTGRGPANYGYTF. The CDR3 bases are TGTGCCAGCTCAACCGGAAGGGGTCCAGCTAACTATGGCTACACCTTC.

This clone was picked up one time. J is TRBJ1-6 and V is TRBV4-3; 7 bases align to TRBD1. This CDR3 comprises 18 residues. Germline V CDR1 and CDR2: LGHNA, YSLEER. V gave up 1 base and J gave up 10 bases; unmatched junction bases: 16. CDR3 residues: CASSQGAGGLIRGSPLHF. CDR3 DNA: TGCGCCAGCAGCCAAGGAGCAGGGGGATTGATTAGAGGATCACCCCTCCACTTT.

The chain employs TRBV29-1 and TRBJ1-1; D gene uncertain. The germline V gene encodes CDR1 SQVTM and CDR2 ANQGSEA. CDR3 size: 12 residues. V gave up 6 bases and J gave up 1 base, with 9 bases separating them. The CDR3 bases are TGCAGCGTACTTGGGCCGAACACTGAAGCTTTCTTT. The encoded protein is CSVLGPNTEAFF.

The chain uses TRBV5-6 and TRBJ2-3; the D is unclear. The CDR3 spans 13 residues. The V gene's germline CDR1 is SGHDT and CDR2 YYEEEE. Trimming left V 3 bases short and J 10 bases short, with 15 bases between. The CDR3 spells CASSYAEAWAQYF. The DNA of the CDR3 is TGTGCCAGCAGCTACGCCGAGGCCTGGGCGCAGTATTTT.

This chain joins TRBV28 and TRBJ1-1; no clear D. From germline, CDR1 is MDHEN and CDR2 SYDVKM. The CDR3 contains 16 residues. V lost 7 bases, J lost 2 bases, and 20 bases lay in between. As DNA, the CDR3 is TGTGCCAGCACGAAGCCCCAGGCCATCCCCAACACTGAAGCTTTCTTT. This translates into CASTKPQAIPNTEAFF.

This clone was seen only once. The CDR3, as DNA: TGTGCCAGCAGCTTGTCATACAATGAGCAGTTCTTC. Amino acid sequence: CASSLSYNEQFF. The J gene is TRBJ2-1, the V gene TRBV5-6; D gene ambiguous. The V gene lost 1 base and the J gene lost 4 bases, with 3 bases spanning the gap. Germline-derived CDR1 and CDR2 are SGHDT and YYEEEE. This CDR3 comprises 12 residues.